The next 32 T cell receptor beta chains were all read from a single sample in a study of shared clonotypes between healthy human individuals. The protocol was immunoSEQ multiplex PCR, while the TCRdb copy is restricted to in-frame clones and leaves out a portion. The table records about a million clones, roughly 72% of them present only once. The sample was memory CD4+ T cells sorted from blood. The subset: CD45RA-negative fraction. The receptors stem from a young man in good health.

The chain couples TRBV30 to TRBJ1-6, with 7 bases aligning to TRBD1. The V gene end was trimmed by 0 bases and the J gene end by 6 bases; junction bases not matched to a gene: 2. The CDR3 is 14 amino acids. From germline, CDR1 is GTSNPN and CDR2 SVGIG (reference sequence). In nucleotides, the CDR3 is TGTGCCTGGAGTGTACAGGGGTTTAATTCACCCCTCCACTTT. Translation gives CAWSVQGFNSPLHF.

This chain links TRBV7-2 with TRBJ2-1; 7 bases match TRBD2. The germline V gene encodes CDR1 SGHTA and CDR2 FQGNSA. This CDR3 has 15 amino acids. V lost 1 base, J lost 10 bases, and 10 bases stayed unmatched. Here the CDR3 DNA reads TGTGCCAGCAGCTTAGGAGGCCGGGGGAGGGAGGAGCAGTTCTTC. The encoded protein is CASSLGGRGREEQFF.

V gene TRBV2 combines with J gene TRBJ2-7; 8 nucleotides agree with TRBD2. Trimming at V came to 7 bases and at J to 0 bases, leaving 8 bases not matched to a gene. This CDR3 is 15 amino acids long. Per the germline V gene, CDR1 is SNHLY and CDR2 is FYNNEI. The CDR3 coding sequence is TGTGCCAGCATTGCTCTACTAGCGGCCTCCTACGAGCAGTACTTC. This encodes CASIALLAASYEQYF. Looking up the rest from reference TRBV2 and TRBJ2-7 gives the full variable domain: EPEVTQTPSHQVTQMGQEVILRCVPISNHLYFYWYRQILGQKVEFLVSFYNNEISEKSEIFDDQFSVERPDGSNFTLKIRSTKLEDSAMYFCASIALLAASYEQYFGPGTRLTVT.

The rearrangement uses TRBV7-2 and TRBJ2-1, with D perhaps TRBD1 (5 bases). The CDR3 covers 13 residues. The V gene's germline CDR1 is SGHTA and CDR2 FQGNSA. V lost 1 base and J lost 9, with 10 bases in between. The CDR3 is CASSLVIRVEQFF. Written as DNA, the CDR3 is TGTGCCAGCAGCTTAGTTATCAGGGTTGAGCAGTTCTTC.

The chain recombines TRBV27 with TRBJ2-6; the match to TRBD1 covers 11 bases. The CDR3 covers 17 residues. Trimming cost V 7 bases and J 0 bases; bases outside gene matches: 5. The V gene's germline CDR1 is MNHEY and CDR2 SMNVEV (reference sequence). The CDR3 is CASTWGTGGSGANVLTF. The CDR3 bases are TGTGCCAGCACTTGGGGGACAGGGGGCTCTGGGGCCAACGTCCTGACTTTC.

In DNA form, the CDR3 reads TGTGCCAGCAGTTCTGGCAGGACTGATTCACCCCTCCACTTT. Translation: CASSSGRTDSPLHF. The chain uses TRBV6-5 and TRBJ1-6; no clear D gene. V lost 4 bases, J lost 8 bases, and 12 bases lay in between. The CDR3 contains 14 residues. Germline V gene sequence: CDR1 MNHEY, CDR2 SVGAGI.

This chain uses TRBV27 with TRBJ2-1; the match to TRBD2 covers 8 bases. The CDR3 spans 16 residues. The trim removed 7 bases at V and 2 bases at J, leaving 10 bases unmatched. Germline-derived CDR1 and CDR2 are MNHEY and SMNVEV (reference sequence). The CDR3 spells CASTLGREETYNEQFF. CDR3 DNA sequence: TGTGCCAGCACCCTTGGGCGGGAGGAGACCTACAATGAGCAGTTCTTC.

The rearrangement uses TRBV2 and TRBJ2-7, with TRBD1 as a possible D gene (5 bases). Germline loops: CDR1 SNHLY, CDR2 FYNNEI. V was trimmed by 8 bases and J by 2 bases, leaving 10 bases between them. The CDR3 has 12 amino acids. The CDR3 reads CASSGLAYEQYF. DNA of the CDR3: TGTGCCAGCTCAGGGCTGGCCTACGAGCAGTACTTC.

This clone was observed a handful of times. The V gene is TRBV2, the J gene TRBJ2-7; no clear D. The CDR3 is 15 residues long. Looked up from germline, CDR1 is SNHLY and CDR2 is FYNNEI. The V and J ends lost 6 bases and 2 bases respectively, with 17 bases between them. The CDR3 here is CASSPNTGRTYEQYF. The CDR3 bases are TGTGCCAGCAGCCCTAACACTGGACGGACCTACGAGCAGTACTTC. The whole variable domain, remainder taken from reference TRBV2 and TRBJ2-7, is EPEVTQTPSHQVTQMGQEVILRCVPISNHLYFYWYRQILGQKVEFLVSFYNNEISEKSEIFDDQFSVERPDGSNFTLKIRSTKLEDSAMYFCASSPNTGRTYEQYFGPGTRLTVT.

The chain employs TRBV30 and TRBJ2-1; D is unresolved. CDR1 and CDR2 from the germline V gene are GTSNPN and SVGIG (reference sequence). The CDR3 contains 12 residues. The ends were cut back, 6 bases at V and 1 base at J, with 7 bases in the middle. CDR3 region: CACSHSYNEQFF. Written as DNA, the CDR3 is TGTGCCTGTAGCCATTCCTACAATGAGCAGTTCTTC.

CDR3 protein: CASSEGSLPNTEAFF. The CDR3 nucleotides read TGTGCCAGCAGTGAAGGTTCCCTCCCGAACACTGAAGCTTTCTTT. The V gene is TRBV25-1, the J gene TRBJ1-1; D gene unclear. The ends were cut back, 2 bases at V and 1 base at J, with 11 bases in the middle. Germline V CDR1 and CDR2: MGHDK, SYGVNS. This CDR3 comprises 15 residues.

This sequence joins TRBV10-2 and TRBJ2-7; 9 bases line up with TRBD1. This CDR3 region has 13 residues. After removal of 5 bases from V and 3 bases from J, the junction contained 2 bases not matched to a gene. Germline loops: CDR1 WSHSY, CDR2 SAAADI. CDR3 protein: CASSRTGDYEQYF. The CDR3 DNA reads TGCGCCAGCAGTCGGACAGGGGACTACGAGCAGTACTTC.

The J gene is TRBJ2-3, the V gene TRBV5-4; tentatively, D is TRBD2 (6 bases). CDR1 is SGHNT and CDR2 is YYREEE in the germline V gene (reference sequence). This CDR3 contains 17 residues. V lost 4 bases to trimming and J lost 0 bases, with 18 bases between them. The CDR3 loop reads CASSPGPGRDSTDTQYF. CDR3 DNA sequence: TGTGCCAGCAGCCCTGGCCCGGGGCGGGATAGCACAGATACGCAGTATTTT.

The V gene is TRBV11-2, the J gene TRBJ2-5, with D possibly called TRBD1 or TRBD2 (7 bases each). The germline V and J ends were trimmed by 3 bases and 1 base, with 12 bases remaining between them. Germline V gives CDR1 SGHAT, CDR2 FQNNGV. The CDR3 length is 15 residues. CDR3 coding DNA: TGTGCCAGCAGCTTCCAGGGGGGGGCCCAAGAGACCCAGTACTTC. Amino acid sequence: CASSFQGGAQETQYF.

This clone appeared a single time. The chain uses TRBV5-1 and TRBJ2-2, with D unclear. Germline V gene data show CDR1 as SGHRS and CDR2 as YFSETQ. This CDR3 is built from 15 residues. With 5 bases removed from V and 5 bases from J, the gap between germline ends came to 16 bases. The CDR3 protein is CASRPGQHSTGELFF. In DNA form, the CDR3 reads TGCGCCAGCAGACCGGGCCAGCACTCTACCGGGGAGCTGTTTTTT.

The gene calls are TRBV5-1 and TRBJ2-1; D is undetermined. This CDR3 is built from 16 residues. The V end lost 0 bases, the J end lost 4 bases, and 14 bases lay between the germline ends. Germline V gives CDR1 SGHRS, CDR2 YFSETQ. In nucleotides, the CDR3 is TGCGCCAGCAGCTTGGATACAGAGTCGTTTTACAATGAGCAGTTCTTC. Translation: CASSLDTESFYNEQFF.

The chain uses TRBV9 and TRBJ2-3; the D call may be TRBD1 or TRBD2 (5 bases each). The CDR3 has 15 amino acids. Per germline, CDR1 SGDLS and CDR2 YYNGEE. V lost 0 bases, J lost 4 bases, and 12 bases lay in between. CDR3 DNA: TGTGCCAGCAGCGTAGCCGTCCAGGGAGCAGATACGCAGTATTTT. Translation gives CASSVAVQGADTQYF.

This rearrangement joins TRBV19 to TRBJ1-5; tentatively, D is TRBD1 (5 bases). Looked up from germline, CDR1 is LNHDA and CDR2 is SQIVND (reference sequence). V gave up 8 bases and J gave up 2 bases, with 10 bases separating them. The CDR3 extends over 13 amino acids. CDR3 sequence (DNA): TGTGCCAGTGGGGGTTGGGGCAATCAGCCCCAGCATTTT. It translates to CASGGWGNQPQHF.

V gene TRBV7-2 combines with J gene TRBJ2-1; unclear D gene. The CDR3 has 16 residues. The germline V gene has CDR1 SGHTA and CDR2 FQGNSA. V shed 1 base and J shed 0 bases, with 10 bases lying between them. The DNA of the CDR3 is TGTGCCAGCAGCTTAGATGCGATTCGCTCCTACAATGAGCAGTTCTTC. As protein: CASSLDAIRSYNEQFF.

The J gene is TRBJ2-2, the V gene TRBV18; no definite D call. V shed 7 bases and J shed 0 bases, with 9 bases lying between them. Germline V gene data show CDR1 as KGHSH and CDR2 as LQKENI. The CDR3 consists of 14 residues. CDR3: CASFHRPNTGELFF. For the CDR3, the DNA is TGTGCCAGCTTCCACCGACCGAACACCGGGGAGCTGTTTTTT.

The chain carries TRBV6-5 and TRBJ1-5, with D unclear. The ends were cut back, 8 bases at V and 0 bases at J, with 11 bases in the middle. The CDR3 consists of 14 residues. The germline V gene encodes CDR1 MNHEY and CDR2 SVGAGI. This CDR3 is CASSRTFSNQPQHF. The CDR3 coding sequence is TGTGCCAGCTCGAGGACCTTTAGCAATCAGCCCCAGCATTTT.

This chain links TRBV5-4 with TRBJ2-7; tentatively, D is TRBD2 (6 bases). There are 14 residues in the CDR3. The ends were cut back, 0 bases at V and 2 bases at J, with 9 bases in the middle. Germline CDR1 is SGHNT and CDR2 is YYREEE (reference sequence). The CDR3 loop is CASSLEPSAYEQYF. The CDR3, as DNA: TGTGCCAGCAGCTTGGAGCCTAGCGCCTACGAGCAGTACTTC.

The V call is TRBV7-2, the J call TRBJ1-6; weak D call: TRBD1 (6 bases). Germline CDR1 and CDR2: SGHTA and FQGNSA. V lost 5 bases and J 7 bases, leaving 12 bases between the germline ends. This CDR3 has 14 residues. The DNA of the CDR3 is TGTGCCAGCAGCCGGACAGCATTGAATTCACCCCTCCACTTT. This gives the protein CASSRTALNSPLHF.

The chain couples TRBV5-1 to TRBJ1-1, with 12 bases that match TRBD1. J was trimmed by 4 bases and V by 4 bases; bases with no gene match: 5. Per germline, CDR1 SGHRS and CDR2 YFSETQ. The CDR3 spans 15 residues. The CDR3 nucleotides read TGCGCCAGCAGCGGGGACAGGGGGCGCGCCACTGAAGCTTTCTTT. It specifies CASSGDRGRATEAFF.

This clone was counted a few times. CDR3 residues: CASSPLAGPYEQYF. DNA of the CDR3: TGTGCCAGCAGCCCACTAGCGGGACCTTACGAGCAGTACTTC. The chain recombines TRBV7-3 with TRBJ2-7, with TRBD2 matching over 10 bases. Germline CDR1 and CDR2: SGHTA and FQGTGA. This CDR3 comprises 14 residues. V lost 5 bases to trimming and J lost 4 bases; unmatched junction nucleotides: 5.

The chain uses TRBV5-8 and TRBJ2-2; 7 bases agree with TRBD2. CDR1 is SGHTS and CDR2 is YDEGEE in the germline V gene. V lost 0 bases and J lost 4; bases outside the gene matches: 6. This CDR3 is 16 amino acids long. CDR3 coding DNA: TGTGCCAGCAGCTTGGAAGCCGGCGGGGGCACCGGGGAGCTGTTTTTT. As protein: CASSLEAGGGTGELFF.

The gene calls are TRBV6-6 and TRBJ1-3, with 11 bases aligning to TRBD1. J lost 0 bases, V lost 6 bases, and 4 bases had no gene match. Germline CDR1 MNHNY, CDR2 SVGAGI (reference sequence). The CDR3 is 16 amino acids. The CDR3 protein is CASRGTGGISGNTIYF. The CDR3 DNA reads as TGTGCCAGCAGGGGGACAGGGGGGATCTCTGGAAACACCATATATTTT.

Turning to this clone: This specimen includes other DNA sequences encoding the same CDR3. The chain links TRBV20-1 to TRBJ2-7; D gene unclear. V was shortened by 3 bases and J by 2 bases, with 5 bases between the two germline ends. In germline, CDR1 is DFQATT, CDR2 SNEGSKA (reference sequence). This CDR3 is 11 amino acids long. CDR3 in amino acids: CSARAAYEQYF. CDR3 coding DNA: TGCAGTGCTAGGGCAGCCTACGAGCAGTACTTC.

The chain employs TRBV28 and TRBJ2-3; 11 bases line up with TRBD2. The germline V gene encodes CDR1 MDHEN and CDR2 SYDVKM. The V and J ends lost 8 bases and 1 base, in that order; junction bases with no gene match: 11. The CDR3 contains 17 residues. The CDR3 loop is CASGINSGGAGTDTQYF. CDR3 coding DNA: TGTGCCAGCGGCATTAATAGCGGGGGGGCCGGCACAGATACGCAGTATTTT.

The rearrangement uses TRBV6-5 and TRBJ1-2; D remains unclear. V was trimmed by 5 bases and J by 4 bases, leaving 14 bases between them. This CDR3 has 14 amino acids. CDR1 and CDR2 (germline): MNHEY, SVGAGI. In DNA form, the CDR3 reads TGTGCCAGCAGTCAGTCGGAGAGCTTCTATGGCTACACCTTC. Translating gives CASSQSESFYGYTF.

The genes are TRBV19 and TRBJ2-2; D is uncertain. From germline, CDR1 is LNHDA and CDR2 SQIVND (reference sequence). The CDR3 is 14 residues long. V lost 6 bases and J 2 bases, leaving 10 bases between the germline ends. The CDR3 DNA reads TGTGCCAGTAGGAGTTTTATCAACACCGGGGAGCTGTTTTTT. This codes for CASRSFINTGELFF.

In regard to this clone: The junction and the germline gene differ at one end; a read error may be behind it. The chain uses TRBV2 and TRBJ2-1; the match to TRBD1 covers 9 bases. CDR1 SNHLY and CDR2 FYNNEI come from the germline V gene. This CDR3 is 15 amino acids long. The CDR3, as DNA: TGTGCCAGCTCGATCAGTCCCGGGACAGGGAACCCCCTTCTCTTC. Protein: CASSISPGTGNPLLF.